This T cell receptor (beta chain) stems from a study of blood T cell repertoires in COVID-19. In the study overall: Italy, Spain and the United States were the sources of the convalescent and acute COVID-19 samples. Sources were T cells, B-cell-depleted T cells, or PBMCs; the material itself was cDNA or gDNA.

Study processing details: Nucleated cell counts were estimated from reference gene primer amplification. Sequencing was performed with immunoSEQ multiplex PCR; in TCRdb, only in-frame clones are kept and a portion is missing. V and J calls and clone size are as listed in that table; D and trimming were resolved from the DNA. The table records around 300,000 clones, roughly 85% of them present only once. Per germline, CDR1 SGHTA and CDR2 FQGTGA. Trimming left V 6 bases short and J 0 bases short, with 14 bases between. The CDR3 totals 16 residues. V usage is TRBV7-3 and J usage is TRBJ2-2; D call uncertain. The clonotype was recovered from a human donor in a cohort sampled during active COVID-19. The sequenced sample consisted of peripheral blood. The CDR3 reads CASSPLRVANTGELFF. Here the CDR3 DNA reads TGTGCCAGCAGTCCCCTCCGAGTCGCGAACACCGGGGAGCTGTTTTTT.